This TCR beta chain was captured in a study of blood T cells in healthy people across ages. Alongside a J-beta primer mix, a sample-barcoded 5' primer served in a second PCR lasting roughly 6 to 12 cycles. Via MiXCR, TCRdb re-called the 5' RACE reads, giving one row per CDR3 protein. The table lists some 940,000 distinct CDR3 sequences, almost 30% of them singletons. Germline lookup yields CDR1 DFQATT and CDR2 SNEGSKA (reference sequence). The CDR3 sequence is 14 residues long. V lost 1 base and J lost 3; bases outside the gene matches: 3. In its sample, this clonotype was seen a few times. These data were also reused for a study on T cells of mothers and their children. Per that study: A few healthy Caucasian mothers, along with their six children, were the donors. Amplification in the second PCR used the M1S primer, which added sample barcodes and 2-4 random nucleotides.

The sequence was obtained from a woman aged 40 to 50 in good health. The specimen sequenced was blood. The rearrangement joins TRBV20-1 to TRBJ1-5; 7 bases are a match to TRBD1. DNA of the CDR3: TGCAGTGCTAGAGTGACAGGGAACAATCAGCCCCAGCATTTT. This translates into CSARVTGNNQPQHF.